Each of the 22 T cell receptor beta chains below was sequenced from the same sample in a study of blood T cell repertoires in COVID-19. Only in-frame clones appear in the TCRdb table, and some are missing; sequencing was by immunoSEQ multiplex PCR. Of around 220,000 clones in the sample, just over 90% were seen once. What was sequenced was PBMCs or T cells enriched from blood (not recorded which). Source of these receptors: a woman in her late teens or twenties who had recovered from COVID-19.

This rearrangement joins TRBV3-1 (or the pseudogene TRBV3-2) to TRBJ2-5; D unclear. Trimming pared 0 bases from V and 5 bases from J, leaving 13 bases between. Germline-derived CDR1 and CDR2 are LGHDT and YNNKEL (reference sequence). The length of the CDR3 is 15 residues. The CDR3 loop is CASSQDTAVGETQYF. CDR3 nucleotide sequence: TGTGCCAGCAGCCAAGACACGGCGGTTGGGGAGACCCAGTACTTC.

The gene calls are TRBV7-9 and TRBJ2-6, with 12 bases lining up with TRBD1. The length of the CDR3 is 19 residues. The J segment lost 4 bases and the V segment lost 4 bases, leaving 11 bases of the junction unmatched. Germline-derived CDR1 and CDR2 are SEHNR and FQNEAQ (reference sequence). The CDR3 region is CASSSMWDRGPRGANVLTF. The CDR3 DNA sequence: TGTGCCAGCAGCTCCATGTGGGACAGGGGGCCCCGGGGGGCCAACGTCCTGACTTTC.

V gene TRBV19 combines with J gene TRBJ1-5, with 10 nucleotides matching TRBD1. The germline CDR1 and CDR2 sequences are LNHDA and SQIVND (reference sequence). V lost 4 bases and J lost 3; bases outside the gene matches: 9. The CDR3 runs to 17 residues. CDR3 nucleotide sequence: TGTGCCAGTAGTAAGGTCCTAGGGACAGGGGTCAATCAGCCCCAGCATTTT. Its translation is CASSKVLGTGVNQPQHF.

The chain uses TRBV18 and TRBJ1-1, with 7 bases fitting TRBD1. Germline V lookup: CDR1 KGHSH, CDR2 LQKENI. V shed 4 bases and J 3 bases; nucleotides not matched to a gene: 8. CDR3 size: 15 residues. The CDR3 here is CASSQNRGFDTEAFF. For the CDR3, the DNA is TGTGCCAGCTCACAGAACAGGGGATTTGACACTGAAGCTTTCTTT.

The chain's CDR3 is CSVGGGPEAFF. The CDR3 bases are TGCAGCGTTGGTGGTGGCCCTGAAGCTTTCTTT. The chain uses TRBV29-1 and TRBJ1-1, with D uncertain. Trimming removed 4 bases at V and 6 bases at J, with 9 bases between. Germline CDR1 SQVTM, CDR2 ANQGSEA. This CDR3 comprises 11 residues.

This chain connects TRBV11-3 to TRBJ1-2, with TRBD1 identical over 7 bases. From germline, CDR1 is SGHNT and CDR2 YENEEA. V lost 5 bases and J lost 7; bases outside the gene matches: 16. CDR3 length: 16 residues. The chain's CDR3 is CASSPGAAGGGSGYTF. The CDR3 DNA reads as TGTGCCAGCAGCCCCGGTGCAGCAGGGGGAGGTAGTGGCTACACCTTC.

This clone was counted once. The chain carries TRBV3-1 (or the pseudogene TRBV3-2) and TRBJ2-7; 11 bases agree with TRBD2. V shed 1 base and J 1 base; nucleotides not matched to a gene: 9. The CDR3 contains 18 residues. Germline CDR1 reads LGHDT; CDR2 reads YNNKEL (reference sequence). The CDR3 bases are TGTGCCAGCAGCCAAGTTCTCCCCGGGACTAGCGGTTCCTACGAGCAGTACTTC. Translating gives CASSQVLPGTSGSYEQYF.

This sequence joins TRBV4-1 and TRBJ1-1; the D is unclear. The CDR3 runs to 15 residues. Trimming pared 1 base from V and 0 bases from J, leaving 9 bases between. Germline CDR1 MGHRA, CDR2 YSYEKL. Here the CDR3 reads CASSQGYQMNTEAFF. Written as DNA, the CDR3 is TGCGCCAGCAGCCAAGGGTACCAGATGAACACTGAAGCTTTCTTT.

The CDR3 is CASSSRDRRETQYF. In nucleotides, the CDR3 is TGTGCCAGCAGCTCCCGAGACAGAAGAGAGACCCAGTACTTC. The V and J genes are TRBV7-8 and TRBJ2-5; D is possibly TRBD1 (5 bases). The CDR3 has 14 amino acids. The V gene lost 4 bases and the J gene lost 4 bases, with 13 bases spanning the gap. Looked up from germline, CDR1 is SGHVS and CDR2 is FQNEAQ.

The genes are TRBV6-5 and TRBJ1-1, with 7 bases matching TRBD1. The CDR3 consists of 14 residues. CDR1 is MNHEY, CDR2 SVGAGI, per germline. J lost 3 bases, V lost 7 bases, and 8 bases had no gene match. The CDR3 DNA follows: TGTGCCAGCAAAGTAAGGGGGCGCGACACTGAAGCTTTCTTT. It specifies CASKVRGRDTEAFF.

The V call is TRBV2, the J call TRBJ1-6, with 10 bases aligning to TRBD1. J lost 8 bases, V lost 6 bases, and 4 bases had no gene match. Looked up from germline, CDR1 is SNHLY and CDR2 is FYNNEI. The length of the CDR3 is 14 residues. The DNA of the CDR3 is TGTGCCAGCAGCGTGGACAGGGGGGATTCACCCCTCCACTTT. It encodes CASSVDRGDSPLHF.

Here the CDR3 DNA reads TGTGCCAGCAGCTTAGACAAATCGGGGAGGGCTTTCTTT. Protein sequence: CASSLDKSGRAFF. This chain uses TRBV7-9 with TRBJ1-1; D remains unclear. The germline V gene has CDR1 SEHNR and CDR2 FQNEAQ (reference sequence). This CDR3 is built from 13 residues. The V end lost 1 base, the J end lost 11 bases, and 14 bases lay between the germline ends.

This sequence joins TRBV7-9 and TRBJ2-1; TRBD2 aligns across 9 bases. V shed 4 bases and J 4 bases; nucleotides not matched to a gene: 5. Germline CDR1 and CDR2: SEHNR and FQNEAQ (reference sequence). The CDR3 has 15 amino acids. In nucleotides, the CDR3 is TGTGCCAGCAGCTATAGCGGGGGATTATACAATGAGCAGTTCTTC. As protein: CASSYSGGLYNEQFF.

J is TRBJ1-2 and V is TRBV6-5; tentatively, D is TRBD1 (5 bases). V dropped 5 bases and J dropped 4 bases, with 8 bases sitting between them. Germline CDR1 is MNHEY and CDR2 is SVGAGI. The CDR3 is 12 residues long. CDR3 DNA: TGTGCCAGCAGTAAGGGGTTCTATGGCTACACCTTC. This sequence encodes CASSKGFYGYTF.

The rearrangement uses TRBV10-2 and TRBJ2-1, with 8 bases aligning to TRBD2. The germline CDR1 and CDR2 sequences are WSHSY and SAAADI. Germline trimming cut 6 bases from V and 8 bases from J; bases unmatched to any gene: 9. CDR3 length: 14 amino acids. The CDR3 sequence: CASSGTRGFDEQFF. CDR3 sequence (DNA): TGCGCCAGCAGCGGGACTAGAGGTTTCGATGAGCAGTTCTTC.

The V and J genes are TRBV11-2 and TRBJ2-7, with 11 bases aligning to TRBD2. The germline CDR1 and CDR2 sequences are SGHAT and FQNNGV. The CDR3 has 15 amino acids. V trimming: 6 bases; J trimming: 2 bases; junction bases outside the gene matches: 6. The CDR3 here is CASRSSSGRAYEQYF. CDR3 bases: TGTGCCAGCAGATCTAGTAGCGGGAGGGCCTACGAGCAGTACTTC.

The gene calls are TRBV14 and TRBJ1-1; D is possibly TRBD1 (6 bases). CDR1 is SGHDN, CDR2 FVKESK, per germline. The CDR3 has 13 residues. V was trimmed by 0 bases and J by 11 bases, leaving 13 bases between them. The CDR3 DNA sequence: TGTGCCAGCAGCCAAGATCGGCAGGGGATGGCTTTCTTT. Translating gives CASSQDRQGMAFF. The full variable domain, completed using reference TRBV14 and TRBJ1-1, is EAGVTQFPSHSVIEKGQTVTLRCDPISGHDNLYWYRRVMGKEIKFLLHFVKESKQDESGMPNNRFLAERTGGTYSTLKVQPAELEDSGVYFCASSQDRQGMAFFGQGTRLTVV.

The chain uses TRBV19 and TRBJ1-5; 9 bases fit TRBD1. Germline trimming cut 1 base from V and 6 bases from J; bases unmatched to any gene: 7. The CDR3 runs to 16 residues. From germline, CDR1 is LNHDA and CDR2 SQIVND (reference sequence). The CDR3 sequence is CASSIVGQGGTQPQHF. CDR3 sequence (DNA): TGTGCCAGTAGTATAGTGGGACAGGGCGGGACTCAGCCCCAGCATTTT.

The V call is TRBV7-8, the J call TRBJ2-2; 9 bases are a match to TRBD2. The CDR3 is made up of 17 amino acids. CDR1 is SGHVS, CDR2 FQNEAQ, per germline. J lost 10 bases, V lost 5 bases, and 17 bases had no gene match. The CDR3 protein is CASSMDTGTSTLPELFF. The CDR3 DNA is TGTGCCAGCAGCATGGATACCGGGACTAGCACACTCCCGGAGCTGTTTTTT.

The DNA for the CDR3 is TGCGCCAGCAGCCTAGGGACAGGGGGCTTCAATGAGCAGTTCTTC. Encoded protein: CASSLGTGGFNEQFF. V is TRBV4-1 and J is TRBJ2-1, with 12 nucleotides matching TRBD1. The trim removed 4 bases at V and 6 bases at J, leaving 4 bases unmatched. Germline V gene data show CDR1 as MGHRA and CDR2 as YSYEKL. The CDR3 is made up of 15 amino acids.

This clone showed up just once. The rearrangement joins TRBV28 to TRBJ2-3; D is possibly TRBD2 (6 bases). The CDR3 consists of 15 residues. The germline gives CDR1 MDHEN, CDR2 SYDVKM. Trimming stripped 4 bases from V and 1 base from J, with 12 bases between. The CDR3 DNA reads as TGTGCCAGCAGTTGGAGGGGCAGGGGCACAGATACGCAGTATTTT. Its protein is CASSWRGRGTDTQYF.

V is TRBV7-9 and J is TRBJ1-1; TRBD1 matches 7 bases. From germline, CDR1 is SEHNR and CDR2 FQNEAQ (reference sequence). The CDR3 has 16 residues. J gave up 2 bases and V 2 bases, and 8 bases lay outside the gene matches. CDR3 coding DNA: TGTGCCAGCAGCTTAATCCTGACAGGGAGTAACACTGAAGCTTTCTTT. This translates into CASSLILTGSNTEAFF.